This T cell receptor beta chain comes out of a study of cytotoxic CD8 clonotypes in ibrutinib-treated CLL. The wider study: A median around 12 months of treatment, range 6 to 36, preceded the collection of response samples. Sequencing produced an average of about 280,000 productive templates and approximately 90,000 productive rearrangements per sample.

V gave up 1 base and J gave up 6 bases; unmatched junction bases: 3. From germline, CDR1 is MNHNY and CDR2 SVGAGI (reference sequence). CDR3 size: 15 residues. Assay: immunoSEQ multiplex PCR; the TCRdb copy retains only in-frame clones and omits some. The data show some 200,000 clones, approximately 79% seen once. Study results and limitations: Baseline levels of clonality went above those of age-matched healthy donors and moved with circulating CD8+ T-cell counts.

On this clone: Its cognate antigen is unknown.

The source material was PBMCs, sampled after 12 months of ibrutinib treatment. This TCR was sampled from a human donor with chronic lymphocytic leukemia. The chain joins TRBV6-6 to TRBJ2-2; 9 bases agree with TRBD2. The DNA for the CDR3 is TGTGCCAGCAGTTACTTGGCGGGAGGGCCCGGGGAGCTGTTTTTT. It yields the protein CASSYLAGGPGELFF.